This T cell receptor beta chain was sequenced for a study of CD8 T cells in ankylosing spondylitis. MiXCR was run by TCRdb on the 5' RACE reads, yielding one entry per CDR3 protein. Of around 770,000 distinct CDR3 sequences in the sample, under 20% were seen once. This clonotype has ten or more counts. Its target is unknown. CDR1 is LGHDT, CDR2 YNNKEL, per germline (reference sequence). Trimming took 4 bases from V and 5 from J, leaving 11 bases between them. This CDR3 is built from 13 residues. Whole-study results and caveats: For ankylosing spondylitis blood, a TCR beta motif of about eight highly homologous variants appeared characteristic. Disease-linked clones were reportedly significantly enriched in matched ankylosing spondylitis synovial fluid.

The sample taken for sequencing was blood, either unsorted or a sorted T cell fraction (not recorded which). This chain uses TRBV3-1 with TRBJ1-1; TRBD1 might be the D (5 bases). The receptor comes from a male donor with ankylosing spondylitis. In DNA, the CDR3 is TGTGCCAGCAGCCTTTTTGGGGGTACTGAAGCTTTCTTT. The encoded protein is CASSLFGGTEAFF.